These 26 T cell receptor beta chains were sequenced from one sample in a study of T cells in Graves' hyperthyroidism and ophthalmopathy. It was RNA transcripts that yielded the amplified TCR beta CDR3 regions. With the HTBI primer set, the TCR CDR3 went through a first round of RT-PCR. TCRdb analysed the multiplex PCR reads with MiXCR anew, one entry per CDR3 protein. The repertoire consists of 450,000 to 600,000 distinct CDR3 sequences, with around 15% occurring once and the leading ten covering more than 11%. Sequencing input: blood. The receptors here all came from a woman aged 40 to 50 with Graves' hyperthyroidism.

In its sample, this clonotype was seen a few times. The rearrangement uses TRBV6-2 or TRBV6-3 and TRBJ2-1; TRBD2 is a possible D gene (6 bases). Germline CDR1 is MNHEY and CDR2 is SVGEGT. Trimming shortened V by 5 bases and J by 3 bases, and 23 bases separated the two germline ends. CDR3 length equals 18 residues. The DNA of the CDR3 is TGTGCCAGCAGTCACTGGGCGGGATACGAGGGCTTCTACAATGAGCAGTTCTTC. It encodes CASSHWAGYEGFYNEQFF.

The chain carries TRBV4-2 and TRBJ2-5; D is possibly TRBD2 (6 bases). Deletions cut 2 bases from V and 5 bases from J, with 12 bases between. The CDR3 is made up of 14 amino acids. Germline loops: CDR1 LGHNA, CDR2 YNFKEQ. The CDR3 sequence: CASSQYGGSETQYF. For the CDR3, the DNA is TGTGCCAGCAGCCAATACGGGGGATCTGAGACCCAGTACTTC.

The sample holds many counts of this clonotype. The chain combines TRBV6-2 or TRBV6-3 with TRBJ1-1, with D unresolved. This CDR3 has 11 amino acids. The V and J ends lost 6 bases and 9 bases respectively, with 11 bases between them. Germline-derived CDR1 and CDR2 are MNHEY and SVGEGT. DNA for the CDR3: TGTGCCAGCAGCTGGGTAGGGAAAGCTTTCTTT. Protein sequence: CASSWVGKAFF.

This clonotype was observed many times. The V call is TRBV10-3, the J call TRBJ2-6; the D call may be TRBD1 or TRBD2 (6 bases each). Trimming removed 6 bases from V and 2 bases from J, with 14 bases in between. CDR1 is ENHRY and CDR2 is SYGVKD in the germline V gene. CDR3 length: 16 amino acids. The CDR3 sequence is CAISPGGGTGANVLTF. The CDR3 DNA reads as TGTGCCATCAGCCCAGGAGGGGGAACTGGGGCCAACGTCCTGACTTTC.

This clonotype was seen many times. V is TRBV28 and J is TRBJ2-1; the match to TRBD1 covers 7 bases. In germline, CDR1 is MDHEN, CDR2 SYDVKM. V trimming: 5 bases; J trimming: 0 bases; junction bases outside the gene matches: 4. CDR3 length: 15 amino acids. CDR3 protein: CASSIQGSSYNEQFF. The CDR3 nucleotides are TGTGCCAGCAGTATACAGGGGAGCTCCTACAATGAGCAGTTCTTC.

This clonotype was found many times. CDR3 nucleotide sequence: TGTGCCAGCAGCCCTTCTCCGGGAGGCTACACCTTC. Translating it yields CASSPSPGGYTF. The rearrangement joins TRBV3-1 to TRBJ1-2; D remains ambiguous. This CDR3 comprises 12 residues. Trimming cost V 4 bases and J 8 bases, with 11 bases left between them. Germline CDR1 and CDR2: LGHDT and YNNKEL (reference sequence).

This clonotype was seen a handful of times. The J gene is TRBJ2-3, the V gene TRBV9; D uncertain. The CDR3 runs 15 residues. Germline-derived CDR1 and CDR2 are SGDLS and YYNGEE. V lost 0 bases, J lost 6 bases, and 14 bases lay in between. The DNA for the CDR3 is TGTGCCAGCAGCGTAGATGGGCAGTCTAAGGATACGCAGTATTTT. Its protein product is CASSVDGQSKDTQYF.

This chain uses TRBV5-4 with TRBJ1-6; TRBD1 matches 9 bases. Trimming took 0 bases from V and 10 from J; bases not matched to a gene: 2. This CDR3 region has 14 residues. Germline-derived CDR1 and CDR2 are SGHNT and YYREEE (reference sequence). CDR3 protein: CASSLDRGQSPLHF. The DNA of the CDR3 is TGTGCCAGCAGCTTGGACAGGGGGCAATCACCCCTCCACTTT.

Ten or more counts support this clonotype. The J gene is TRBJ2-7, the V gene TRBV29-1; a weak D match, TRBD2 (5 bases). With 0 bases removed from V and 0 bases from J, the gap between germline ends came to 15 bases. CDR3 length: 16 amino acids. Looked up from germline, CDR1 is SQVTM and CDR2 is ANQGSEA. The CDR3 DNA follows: TGCAGCGTTGAAGATGTCGGCGGGCAGAGCTCCTACGAGCAGTACTTC. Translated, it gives CSVEDVGGQSSYEQYF.

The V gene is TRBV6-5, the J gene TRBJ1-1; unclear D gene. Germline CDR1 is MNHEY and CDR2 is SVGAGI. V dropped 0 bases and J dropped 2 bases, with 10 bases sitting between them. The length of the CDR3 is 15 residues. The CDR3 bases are TGTGCCAGCAGTTACTCGAACGGCCTAAACACTGAAGCTTTCTTT. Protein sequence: CASSYSNGLNTEAFF.

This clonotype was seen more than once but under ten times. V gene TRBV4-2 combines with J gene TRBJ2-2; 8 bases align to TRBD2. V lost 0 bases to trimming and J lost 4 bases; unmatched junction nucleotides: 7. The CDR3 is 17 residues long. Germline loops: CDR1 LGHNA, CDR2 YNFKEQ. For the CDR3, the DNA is TGTGCCAGCAGCCAAGATCATCCCGGGAGGGTCACCGGGGAGCTGTTTTTT. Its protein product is CASSQDHPGRVTGELFF.

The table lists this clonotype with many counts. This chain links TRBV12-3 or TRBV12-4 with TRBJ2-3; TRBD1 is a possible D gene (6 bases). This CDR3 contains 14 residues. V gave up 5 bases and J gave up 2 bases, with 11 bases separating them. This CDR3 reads CASSKGENTDTQYF. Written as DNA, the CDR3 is TGTGCCAGCAGTAAGGGGGAGAACACAGATACGCAGTATTTT.

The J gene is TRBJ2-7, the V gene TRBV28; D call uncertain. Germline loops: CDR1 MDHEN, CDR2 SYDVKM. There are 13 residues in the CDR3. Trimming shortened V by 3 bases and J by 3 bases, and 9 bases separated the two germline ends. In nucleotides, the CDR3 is TGTGCCAGCAGTTTGAATAAGTACTACGAGCAGTACTTC. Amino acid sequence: CASSLNKYYEQYF.

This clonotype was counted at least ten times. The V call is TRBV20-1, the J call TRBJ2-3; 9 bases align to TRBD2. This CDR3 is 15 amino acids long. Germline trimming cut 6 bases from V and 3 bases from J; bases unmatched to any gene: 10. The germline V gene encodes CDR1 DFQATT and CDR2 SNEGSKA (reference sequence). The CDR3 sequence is CSAPSAGGKTDTQYF. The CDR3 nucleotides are TGCAGTGCGCCCTCCGCGGGAGGGAAGACAGATACGCAGTATTTT.

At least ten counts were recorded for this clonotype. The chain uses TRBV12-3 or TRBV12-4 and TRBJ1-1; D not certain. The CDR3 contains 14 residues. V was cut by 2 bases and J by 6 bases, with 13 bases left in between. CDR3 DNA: TGTGCCAGCAGTTTAAAGGGCCCTAGGGCTGAAGCTTTCTTT. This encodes CASSLKGPRAEAFF.

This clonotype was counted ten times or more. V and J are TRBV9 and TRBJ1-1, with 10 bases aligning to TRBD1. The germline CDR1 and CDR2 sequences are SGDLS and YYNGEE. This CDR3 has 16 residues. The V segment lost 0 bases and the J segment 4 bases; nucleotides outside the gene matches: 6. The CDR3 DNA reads TGTGCCAGCAGCGTAGGACAGGGGGCGAAGAGCACTGAAGCTTTCTTT. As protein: CASSVGQGAKSTEAFF.

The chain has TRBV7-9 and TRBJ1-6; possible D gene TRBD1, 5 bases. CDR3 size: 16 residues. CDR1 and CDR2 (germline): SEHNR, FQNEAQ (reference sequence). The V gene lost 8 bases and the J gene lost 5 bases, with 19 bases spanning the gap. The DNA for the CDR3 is TGTGCCAGCTCCACCTCTGGGGCAGGGAATAATTCACCCCTCCACTTT. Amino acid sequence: CASSTSGAGNNSPLHF.

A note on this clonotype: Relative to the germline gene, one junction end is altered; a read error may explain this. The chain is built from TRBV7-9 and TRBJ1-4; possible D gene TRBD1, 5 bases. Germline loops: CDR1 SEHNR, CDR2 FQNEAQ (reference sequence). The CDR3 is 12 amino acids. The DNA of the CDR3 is TGTGCCGGCAGCTTAGGGGATGAAAAACTGTTTTTT. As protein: CAGSLGDEKLFF.

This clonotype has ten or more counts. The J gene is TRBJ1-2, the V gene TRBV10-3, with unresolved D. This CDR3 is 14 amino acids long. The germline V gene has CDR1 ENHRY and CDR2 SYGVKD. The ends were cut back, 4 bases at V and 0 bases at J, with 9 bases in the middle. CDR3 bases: TGTGCCATCAGTGGGACGGCCTCTAACTATGGCTACACCTTC. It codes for CAISGTASNYGYTF.

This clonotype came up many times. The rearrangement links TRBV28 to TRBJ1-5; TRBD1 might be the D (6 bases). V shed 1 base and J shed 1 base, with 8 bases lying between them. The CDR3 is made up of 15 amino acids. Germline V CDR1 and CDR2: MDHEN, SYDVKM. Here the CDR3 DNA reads TGTGCCAGCAGTTTATCGGGGGCGAGCAATCAGCCCCAGCATTTT. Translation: CASSLSGASNQPQHF.

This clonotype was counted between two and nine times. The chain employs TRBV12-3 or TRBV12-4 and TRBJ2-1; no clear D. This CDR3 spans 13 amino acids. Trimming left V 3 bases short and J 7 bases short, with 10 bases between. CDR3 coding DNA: TGTGCCAGCAGTTTTGTCCGGGTAAATGAGCAGTTCTTC. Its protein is CASSFVRVNEQFF.

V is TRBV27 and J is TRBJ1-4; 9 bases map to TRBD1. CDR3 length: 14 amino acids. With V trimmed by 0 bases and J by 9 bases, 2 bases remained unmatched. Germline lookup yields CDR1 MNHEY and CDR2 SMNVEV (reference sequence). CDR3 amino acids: CASSLSTGGKKLFF. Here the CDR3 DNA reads TGTGCCAGCAGTTTATCGACAGGGGGTAAAAAACTGTTTTTT.

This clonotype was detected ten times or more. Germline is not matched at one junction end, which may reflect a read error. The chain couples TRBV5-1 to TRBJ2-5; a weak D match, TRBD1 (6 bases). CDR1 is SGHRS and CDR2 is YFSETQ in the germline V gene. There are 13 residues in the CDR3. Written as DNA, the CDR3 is TGTGCCAGCAGCTCACAGGGACAAGAGACCCAGTACTTC. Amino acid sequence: CASSSQGQETQYF.

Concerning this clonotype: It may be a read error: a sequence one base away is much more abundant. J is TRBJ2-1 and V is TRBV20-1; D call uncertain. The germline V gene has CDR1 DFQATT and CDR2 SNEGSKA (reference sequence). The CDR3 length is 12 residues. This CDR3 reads CGASSSYGEQFF. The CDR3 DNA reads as TGCGGTGCTAGTAGCAGCTACGGTGAGCAGTTCTTC.

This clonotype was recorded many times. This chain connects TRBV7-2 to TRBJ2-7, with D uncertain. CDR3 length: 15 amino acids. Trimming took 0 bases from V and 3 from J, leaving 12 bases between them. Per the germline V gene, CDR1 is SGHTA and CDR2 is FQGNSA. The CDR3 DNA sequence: TGTGCCAGCAGCTTAGCACTCCTAGGTAGCTACGAGCAGTACTTC. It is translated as CASSLALLGSYEQYF.

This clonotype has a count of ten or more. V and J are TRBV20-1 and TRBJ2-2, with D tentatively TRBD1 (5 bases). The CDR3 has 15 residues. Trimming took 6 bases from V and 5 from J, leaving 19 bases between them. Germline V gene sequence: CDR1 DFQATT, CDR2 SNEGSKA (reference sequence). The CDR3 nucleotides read TGCAGTGCCAAAGGGGTAAAACGAAGTACCGGGGAGCTGTTTTTT. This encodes CSAKGVKRSTGELFF.